Listed here are 7 T cell receptor beta chains from one sample, sequenced in a study of monozygotic twins with inflammatory bowel disease (dated by TCRdb to between 2019 and 2020). Libraries were constructed by 5' RACE. Sequencing used an Illumina HiSeq 2500. One entry per CDR3 protein sequence results from the TCRdb reprocessing of the reads, with DNA left out. The sample table on file contains about 380,000 distinct CDR3 sequences. The top ten hold 2.5% to 3% of the sample. Sequencing was done on a sample of blood. The origin of the receptors is a human donor with ulcerative colitis or Crohn's disease, or a healthy co-twin of an affected twin (not recorded which).

The chain carries TRBV20-1 and TRBJ2-1; TCRdb proposes TRBD1, but this gene call is untestable without DNA. Germline V lookup: CDR1 DFQATT, CDR2 SNEGSKA (reference sequence). The CDR3 consists of 15 residues. The CDR3 spells CSARRSAGVYNEQFF.

The rearrangement links TRBV12-3 or TRBV12-4 to TRBJ2-2. The CDR3 is 18 amino acids. The CDR3 loop is CASSFILRGRPNTGELFF.

V usage is TRBV7-2 and J usage is TRBJ1-2. The CDR3 spans 15 residues. From germline, CDR1 is SGHTA and CDR2 FQGNSA. The CDR3 sequence: CASSPRAWVRYGYTF.

The genes are TRBV9 and TRBJ2-5; TCRdb gives TRBD1 as the D gene, but with no DNA this cannot be confirmed. This CDR3 has 15 amino acids. CDR1 is SGDLS and CDR2 is YYNGEE in the germline V gene. The CDR3 reads CASSGGSGTRETQYF.

The chain links TRBV20-1 to TRBJ1-6; the TCRdb D gene call, TRBD1, has no DNA to confirm it. The length of the CDR3 is 13 residues. From germline, CDR1 is DFQATT and CDR2 SNEGSKA (reference sequence). The CDR3 reads CSASFQGGSPLHF.

The chain has TRBV5-5 and TRBJ2-1. CDR1 and CDR2 from the germline V gene are SGHKS and YYEKEE (reference sequence). The CDR3 consists of 15 residues. CDR3 in amino acids: CASSPTLTPYNEQFF. Combining the CDR3 with reference TRBV5-5 and TRBJ2-1 gives the whole variable domain DAGVTQSPTHLIKTRGQQVTLRCSPISGHKSVSWYQQVLGQGPQFIFQYYEKEERGRGNFPDRFSARQFPNYSSELNVNALLLGDSALYLCASSPTLTPYNEQFFGPGTRLTVL.

The genes are TRBV4-3 and TRBJ1-2. Germline CDR1 reads LGHNA; CDR2 reads YSLEER. The CDR3 is made up of 15 amino acids. This chain's CDR3 is CASSQDNQPGYGYTF.